This T cell receptor (beta chain) stems from a study of blood T cell repertoires in COVID-19. Libraries were prepared by immunoSEQ multiplex PCR; TCRdb keeps only in-frame clonotypes and omits some of them. In the table there are fewer than 250,000 clones, 80% to 90% of which are singletons. This clone has a single count. The sequencing sample was made of peripheral blood. The sequence was collected from a woman between 70 and 85 years old with acute or convalescent COVID-19.

The CDR3 region has the DNA TGTGCCAGCAGCCTCAGGGGAGGGGTCTATGGCTACACCTTC. Its translation: CASSLRGGVYGYTF. This chain links TRBV3-1 (or the pseudogene TRBV3-2) with TRBJ1-2; tentatively, D is TRBD1 (6 bases). The germline V and J ends were trimmed by 4 bases and 4 bases, with 13 bases remaining between them. Germline V gene sequence: CDR1 LGHDT, CDR2 YNNKEL (reference sequence). CDR3 length equals 14 residues.